Listed here is a single T cell receptor (beta chain). Its specificity is not known. This CDR3 has 18 residues. CDR1 and CDR2 from the germline V gene are LGHNA and YSLEER. V was cut by 0 bases and J by 3 bases, with 18 bases left in between. The study ran its PCR with 60 Vbeta and 13 Jbeta primers. Produced via immunoSEQ multiplex PCR; TCRdb's table is partial and in-frame only. This sample contains 65,000 to 95,000 clones. The data originate from a study of cytomegalovirus exposure and HLA in healthy donors. Findings and limits, study-wide: Later on, analysis showed that most CMV-associated TCR beta chains appeared to be HLA-restricted. As was reported, the HLA-A and HLA-B alleles of most subjects were accurately predicted from TCR beta sequences. When the data were analyzed later, several of the most significant clusters appeared to be linked to common viral pathogens.

The clonotype originates from a young man in good health and CMV-seronegative. The sequenced sample was PBMCs. This chain joins TRBV4-3 and TRBJ2-1; weak D call: TRBD1 (6 bases). The DNA for the CDR3 is TGCGCCAGCAGCCAAGAACCTCAAGGGCAGGGGATCTACAATGAGCAGTTCTTC. Amino acids: CASSQEPQGQGIYNEQFF.